This is a list of T cell receptor beta chains from one sample in a study of metastatic and nonmetastatic thyroid tumors. TCRdb re-clonotyped the PCR reads through MiXCR. The repertoire holds around 12,000 clones, with approximately 30% as singletons. Sequences were obtained from tumor tissue. All receptors derive from a female donor with papillary thyroid cancer or a benign thyroid nodule (not recorded which). Some clones in this sample may be carry-over from other donors' samples. CDR3s include the opening cysteine and the closing phenylalanine or tryptophan. Fields, in order: V gene, D gene, J gene, clone size, CDR3 protein, CDR3 DNA. The D gene is left open where the match is weak. Size tells how often a clone was seen (once, few, many) or the class of an expanded clone, and some rows leave it out.

V gene: TRBV7-2; D gene: TRBD2; J gene: TRBJ2-1; clone size: large; CDR3 protein: CASSYTSGSRNEQFF; CDR3 DNA: TGTGCCAGCAGCTATACGAGCGGGAGTAGGAATGAGCAGTTCTTC
V gene: TRBV5-6; D gene: -; J gene: TRBJ2-3; clone size: many; CDR3 protein: CASSLVPWGTDTQYF; CDR3 DNA: TGTGCCAGCAGCTTGGTGCCCTGGGGCACAGATACGCAGTATTTT
V gene: TRBV6-1; D gene: -; J gene: TRBJ1-1; clone size: -; CDR3 protein: CASNQGMNTEAFF; CDR3 DNA: TGTGCCAGCAATCAGGGGATGAACACTGAAGCTTTCTTT
V gene: TRBV6-1; D gene: TRBD1; J gene: TRBJ2-7; clone size: medium-sized; CDR3 protein: CASSEVFKGAPEQYF; CDR3 DNA: TGTGCCAGCAGTGAAGTGTTCAAGGGGGCGCCTGAGCAGTACTTC
V gene: TRBV6-1; D gene: -; J gene: TRBJ2-7; clone size: few; CDR3 protein: CASSGTSSGEQYF; CDR3 DNA: TGTGCCAGCAGTGGAACTAGCTCGGGTGAGCAGTACTTC
V gene: TRBV6-4; D gene: TRBD2; J gene: TRBJ2-2; clone size: -; CDR3 protein: CASSDGRDTGELFF; CDR3 DNA: TGTGCCAGCAGTGACGGGAGGGACACCGGGGAGCTGTTTTTT
V gene: TRBV6-1; D gene: -; J gene: TRBJ2-5; clone size: large; CDR3 protein: CASSFGMDPETQYF; CDR3 DNA: TGTGCCAGCAGTTTCGGGATGGACCCAGAGACCCAGTACTTC
V gene: TRBV20-1; D gene: -; J gene: TRBJ2-1; clone size: -; CDR3 protein: CSADMVGKYNEQFF; CDR3 DNA: TGCAGTGCCGATATGGTGGGCAAATACAATGAGCAGTTCTTC
V gene: TRBV6-5; D gene: -; J gene: TRBJ2-1; clone size: medium-sized; CDR3 protein: CASSYPERGNEQFF; CDR3 DNA: TGTGCCAGCAGTTACCCGGAACGTGGGAATGAGCAGTTCTTC
V gene: TRBV2; D gene: TRBD1; J gene: TRBJ1-2; clone size: -; CDR3 protein: CASRDRGLYGYTF; CDR3 DNA: TGTGCCAGCAGAGACAGGGGGCTCTATGGCTACACCTTC
V gene: TRBV27; D gene: -; J gene: TRBJ2-6; clone size: few; CDR3 protein: CASSLLASGANVLTF; CDR3 DNA: TGTGCCAGCAGTTTATTGGCCTCTGGGGCCAACGTCCTGACTTTC
V gene: TRBV20-1; D gene: -; J gene: TRBJ2-7; clone size: -; CDR3 protein: CSARTGEPYEQYF; CDR3 DNA: TGCAGTGCTAGGACCGGGGAACCCTACGAGCAGTACTTC
V gene: TRBV27; D gene: TRBD1; J gene: TRBJ1-5; clone size: many; CDR3 protein: CASRRTGEKPQHF; CDR3 DNA: TGTGCCAGCAGGAGGACAGGGGAGAAGCCCCAGCATTTT
V gene: TRBV11-2; D gene: TRBD1; J gene: TRBJ2-1; clone size: -; CDR3 protein: CASTPTGTGEYNEQFF; CDR3 DNA: TGTGCCAGCACTCCAACCGGGACAGGTGAATACAATGAGCAGTTCTTC
V gene: TRBV12-3/TRBV12-4; D gene: TRBD1; J gene: TRBJ1-1; clone size: medium-sized; CDR3 protein: CASRPQGAGEAFF; CDR3 DNA: TGTGCCAGCAGGCCACAGGGGGCCGGGGAAGCTTTCTTT
V gene: TRBV28; D gene: TRBD1; J gene: TRBJ1-2; clone size: few; CDR3 protein: CASSLPGGQANYGYTF; CDR3 DNA: TGTGCCAGCAGTTTACCAGGGGGGCAAGCTAACTATGGCTACACCTTC
V gene: TRBV9; D gene: -; J gene: TRBJ2-1; clone size: large; CDR3 protein: CASSEGGSGTYNEQFF; CDR3 DNA: TGTGCCAGCAGCGAGGGGGGAAGCGGGACCTACAATGAGCAGTTCTTC
V gene: TRBV11-2; D gene: TRBD2; J gene: TRBJ2-1; clone size: -; CDR3 protein: CASVSVGLAGVREQFF; CDR3 DNA: TGTGCCAGCGTCTCCGTGGGACTAGCGGGAGTTCGGGAGCAGTTCTTC
V gene: TRBV7-8; D gene: -; J gene: TRBJ1-4; clone size: -; CDR3 protein: CASSFSVTGWGGSNEKLFF; CDR3 DNA: TGTGCCAGCAGCTTCTCTGTGACCGGGTGGGGGGGATCGAATGAAAAACTGTTTTTT
V gene: TRBV7-6; D gene: -; J gene: TRBJ2-7; clone size: -; CDR3 protein: CASSPGGGSYEQYF; CDR3 DNA: TGTGCCAGCAGCCCGGGTGGGGGCTCCTACGAGCAGTACTTC
V gene: TRBV5-1; D gene: TRBD2; J gene: TRBJ2-2; clone size: many; CDR3 protein: CASSLARLAANTGELFF; CDR3 DNA: TGCGCCAGCAGCTTGGCAAGACTAGCGGCGAACACCGGGGAGCTGTTTTTT
V gene: TRBV2; D gene: TRBD2; J gene: TRBJ2-7; clone size: few; CDR3 protein: CASRRTSGGSYEQYF; CDR3 DNA: TGTGCCAGCAGACGGACTAGCGGGGGCTCCTACGAGCAGTACTTC
V gene: TRBV27; D gene: TRBD2; J gene: TRBJ2-1; clone size: few; CDR3 protein: CASSLMGLAGGPSNEQFF; CDR3 DNA: TGTGCCAGCAGTTTGATGGGACTAGCGGGAGGGCCGAGTAATGAGCAGTTCTTC
V gene: TRBV6-1; D gene: -; J gene: TRBJ1-3; clone size: medium-sized; CDR3 protein: CASSQLQGNTIYF; CDR3 DNA: TGTGCCAGCAGCCAATTACAGGGAAACACCATATATTTT
V gene: TRBV19; D gene: -; J gene: TRBJ2-4; clone size: many; CDR3 protein: CASSHRATKNIQYF; CDR3 DNA: TGTGCCAGTAGTCACAGGGCAACCAAAAACATTCAGTACTTC
V gene: TRBV30; D gene: TRBD1; J gene: TRBJ1-1; clone size: -; CDR3 protein: CAWSTPGRGQDTEAFF; CDR3 DNA: TGTGCCTGGAGTACCCCGGGCAGGGGACAGGACACTGAAGCTTTCTTT
V gene: TRBV7-8; D gene: TRBD1; J gene: TRBJ2-3; clone size: -; CDR3 protein: CASSLGDRGTSTDTQYF; CDR3 DNA: TGTGCCAGCAGCTTAGGGGACAGGGGTACTAGCACAGATACGCAGTATTTT
V gene: TRBV20-1; D gene: TRBD1; J gene: TRBJ1-1; clone size: -; CDR3 protein: CSARDDRGLGGYTEAFF; CDR3 DNA: TGCAGTGCTAGAGACGACAGGGGGCTAGGTGGGTACACTGAAGCTTTCTTT
V gene: TRBV15; D gene: TRBD1; J gene: TRBJ1-5; clone size: many; CDR3 protein: CATSSGRQGVSNQPQHF; CDR3 DNA: TGTGCCACCAGCTCGGGCAGACAGGGAGTAAGCAATCAGCCCCAGCATTTT
V gene: TRBV20-1; D gene: -; J gene: TRBJ2-1; clone size: -; CDR3 protein: CSARDAFGEINEQFF; CDR3 DNA: TGCAGTGCTAGAGATGCCTTTGGGGAGATCAATGAGCAGTTCTTC
V gene: TRBV5-1; D gene: -; J gene: TRBJ2-3; clone size: -; CDR3 protein: CASSLYASTDTQYF; CDR3 DNA: TGCGCCAGCAGCTTGTATGCCAGCACAGATACGCAGTATTTT
V gene: TRBV5-1; D gene: -; J gene: TRBJ1-2; clone size: -; CDR3 protein: CASSLADRRDGYTF; CDR3 DNA: TGCGCCAGCAGCTTGGCGGACAGACGGGATGGCTACACCTTC
V gene: TRBV10-3; D gene: -; J gene: TRBJ1-2; clone size: many; CDR3 protein: CAISEGSGENYGYTF; CDR3 DNA: TGTGCCATCAGTGAGGGTTCCGGAGAAAACTATGGCTACACCTTC
V gene: TRBV2; D gene: -; J gene: TRBJ2-2; clone size: -; CDR3 protein: CASRSQENTGELFF; CDR3 DNA: TGTGCCAGCAGATCTCAGGAGAACACCGGGGAGCTGTTTTTT
V gene: TRBV6-1; D gene: -; J gene: TRBJ2-2; clone size: many; CDR3 protein: CASSETDRYIGELFF; CDR3 DNA: TGTGCCAGCAGTGAGACGGACCGTTACATCGGGGAGCTGTTTTTT
V gene: TRBV7-3; D gene: -; J gene: TRBJ2-2; clone size: many; CDR3 protein: CASSLGGANGGLFF; CDR3 DNA: TGTGCCAGCAGCTTAGGAGGGGCGAACGGGGGGCTGTTTTTT
V gene: TRBV4-1; D gene: TRBD1; J gene: TRBJ2-3; clone size: few; CDR3 protein: CASSQYRGTTDTQYF; CDR3 DNA: TGCGCCAGCAGCCAATACAGGGGGACCACAGATACGCAGTATTTT
V gene: TRBV30; D gene: -; J gene: TRBJ2-2; clone size: many; CDR3 protein: CAWYGGTGELFF; CDR3 DNA: TGTGCCTGGTATGGGGGTACCGGGGAGCTGTTTTTT
V gene: TRBV20-1; D gene: -; J gene: TRBJ1-2; clone size: -; CDR3 protein: CSALDSHYGYTF; CDR3 DNA: TGCAGTGCCCTCGACAGCCACTATGGCTACACCTTC
V gene: TRBV4-1; D gene: -; J gene: TRBJ2-1; clone size: many; CDR3 protein: CASSPSGSGTNNEQFF; CDR3 DNA: TGCGCCAGCAGCCCCTCGGGCAGCGGCACCAACAATGAGCAGTTCTTC
V gene: TRBV6-5; D gene: -; J gene: TRBJ1-6; clone size: -; CDR3 protein: CASNLVGNTNNLPLHF; CDR3 DNA: TGTGCCAGCAATTTAGTGGGGAACACTAATAATTTACCCCTCCACTTT
V gene: TRBV19; D gene: -; J gene: TRBJ1-5; clone size: few; CDR3 protein: CASSWQGYSNQPQHF; CDR3 DNA: TGTGCCAGTAGTTGGCAGGGGTATAGCAATCAGCCCCAGCATTTT
V gene: TRBV11-1; D gene: TRBD2; J gene: TRBJ2-1; clone size: medium-sized; CDR3 protein: CASNMVGTSGYNEQFF; CDR3 DNA: TGTGCCAGCAACATGGTAGGGACTAGCGGCTACAATGAGCAGTTCTTC
V gene: TRBV30; D gene: TRBD1; J gene: TRBJ1-6; clone size: -; CDR3 protein: CAWSVPPRRTGGYSPLHF; CDR3 DNA: TGTGCCTGGAGTGTACCCCCTCGGAGGACAGGGGGCTATTCACCCCTCCACTTT